Listed below are T cell receptor beta chains from one sample, sequenced in a study of CXCR3-negative and CXCR3-positive naive CD8 T cells. Following a re-call of the 5' RACE reads, TCRdb has one entry per CDR3 protein and lacks DNA. The table lists tens of thousands of distinct CDR3 sequences, with about 10% in the top ten. Sample: memory CD8+ T cells from blood. The receptors here all came from a human donor in good health. Some clones in this sample may be carry-over from other donors' samples. Both conserved end residues are part of each CDR3. Size is omitted from some rows. Given values are once, few, many or a class for expanded clones.

v_call,clone_size,j_call,cdr3_aa
TRBV29-1,NA,TRBJ2-7,CSVSQGMAYEQYF
TRBV20-1,NA,TRBJ2-1,CSAREIATGYNEQFF
TRBV29-1,NA,TRBJ2-7,CSVEEDRGAAYEQYF
TRBV28,NA,TRBJ1-1,CASSLGTTMNTEAFF
TRBV7-2,NA,TRBJ2-5,CASSPRTRLEETQYF
TRBV7-9,NA,TRBJ2-1,CASSSKQGIRSYNEQFF
TRBV7-9,NA,TRBJ1-4,CASSSGNVEKLFF
TRBV6-4,NA,TRBJ2-1,CASSDLAGESNEQFF
TRBV7-6,NA,TRBJ2-7,CASSLTGEDYEQYF
TRBV7-9,medium-sized,TRBJ2-5,CASSPRTSGALMGQYF
TRBV27,NA,TRBJ2-5,CASSTRVGETQYF
TRBV4-3,NA,TRBJ2-7,CASSQVTDSYEQYF
TRBV4-3,NA,TRBJ2-1,CASSRGLAVEQFF
TRBV4-2,NA,TRBJ2-5,CASSQVGLAQETQYF
TRBV11-1,NA,TRBJ2-3,CASSSPSSISSTDTQYF
TRBV7-3,medium-sized,TRBJ2-3,CASSLSASSTDTQYF